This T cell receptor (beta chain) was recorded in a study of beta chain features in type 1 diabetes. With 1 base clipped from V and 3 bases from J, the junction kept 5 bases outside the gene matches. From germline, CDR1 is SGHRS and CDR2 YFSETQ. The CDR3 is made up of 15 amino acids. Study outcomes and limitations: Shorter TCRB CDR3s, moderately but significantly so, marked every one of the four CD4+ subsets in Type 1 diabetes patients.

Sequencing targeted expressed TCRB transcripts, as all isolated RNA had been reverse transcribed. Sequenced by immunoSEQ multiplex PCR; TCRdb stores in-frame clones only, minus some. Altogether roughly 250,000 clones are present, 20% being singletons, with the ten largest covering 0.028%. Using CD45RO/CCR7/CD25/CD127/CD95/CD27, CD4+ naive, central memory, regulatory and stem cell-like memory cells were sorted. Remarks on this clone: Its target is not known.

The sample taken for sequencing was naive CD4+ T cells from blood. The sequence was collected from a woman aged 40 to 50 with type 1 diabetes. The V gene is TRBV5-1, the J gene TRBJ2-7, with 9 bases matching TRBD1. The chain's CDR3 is CASSLSPGQGYEQYF. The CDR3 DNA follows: TGCGCCAGCAGCTTGAGTCCGGGACAGGGCTACGAGCAGTACTTC.